Ten or more counts support the clone carrying this TCR beta chain. Its antigen remains unknown. This entry comes from a study of T-cell memory formation after mild COVID-19. Overall study findings and caveats: Prior to infection, memory already included some responding clones, suggesting cross-reactive memory joined.

This CDR3 has 15 amino acids. Trimming left V 5 bases short and J 0 bases short, with 9 bases between. The V gene's germline CDR1 is SGHRS and CDR2 YFSETQ. TCRdb re-analysed the 5' RACE reads in MiXCR, keeping a single row per CDR3 protein. The data hold about 340,000 distinct CDR3 sequences, with 10% to 15% observed a single time. The chain links TRBV5-1 to TRBJ1-6; possibly TRBD1 for D (5 bases). This receptor was obtained from a man between 18 and 35 years old who had mild COVID-19 (a few samples of this study predate the infection). Cell type and time point are not known. Material: PBMCs or a T cell subset sorted from them (not recorded which). CDR3 sequence: CASRWGSSYNSPLHF. CDR3 bases: TGCGCCAGCAGATGGGGGAGCTCCTATAATTCACCCCTCCACTTT. Full variable domain (missing parts from reference TRBV5-1 and TRBJ1-6): KAGVTQTPRYLIKTRGQQVTLSCSPISGHRSVSWYQQTPGQGLQFLFEYFSETQRNKGNFPGRFSGRQFSNSRSEMNVSTLELGDSALYLCASRWGSSYNSPLHFGNGTRLTVT.